The sample holds a few counts of the clone carrying this T cell receptor (beta chain). As yet, its antigen is unknown. The data belong to a study of beta chain features in type 1 diabetes. About the study: Healthy donors and patients showed comparable age, gender and cell yields.

Trimming removed 4 bases at V and 5 bases at J, with 11 bases between. Germline values: CDR1 GTSNPN, CDR2 SVGIG (reference sequence). This CDR3 is 12 amino acids long. The study, taken as a whole, reports: A moderate, significant TCRB CDR3 shortening appeared in type 1 diabetes across four CD4+ subsets.

The authors reverse transcribed all of the isolated RNA, so sequencing captured expressed TCRB transcripts. Method: immunoSEQ multiplex PCR; TCRdb's copy keeps in-frame clones and lacks some. The sample has some 700,000 clones; roughly an eighth are singletons. Specimen: naive CD4+ T cells from blood. The receptor was derived from a man between 18 and 29 years old with type 1 diabetes. The chain is built from TRBV30 and TRBJ2-5; a weak D match, TRBD2 (6 bases). The CDR3 reads CAWKRGMETQYF. CDR3 bases: TGTGCCTGGAAACGGGGGATGGAGACCCAGTACTTC.